This paragraph reports one T cell receptor (beta chain). The antigen is undetermined. CD4+ cells were split into CD45RA+ naive and CD45RA-negative memory subsets. The germline V gene encodes CDR1 MGHRA and CDR2 YSYEKL. This CDR3 spans 13 amino acids. V lost 2 bases, J lost 3 bases, and 7 bases lay in between. The data were obtained in a study of shared clonotypes between healthy human individuals. Whole-study findings and limits: Generally, naive subsets (rather than memory subsets) showed larger estimated richness.

Sequenced by immunoSEQ multiplex PCR; TCRdb stores in-frame clones only, minus some. Of about 2 million clones listed, around 95% are singletons. J is TRBJ1-2 and V is TRBV4-1; D unresolved. The receptor comes from a young man in good health. Sequencing was performed on naive CD4+ T cells sorted from blood. Specified subset: CD45RA+ positively selected. Here the CDR3 reads CASSQNGYYGYTF. The CDR3 DNA is TGCGCCAGCAGCCAAAACGGCTACTATGGCTACACCTTC.